This record concerns one T cell receptor (beta chain) sequence. The target antigen is unknown. This sample is part of a study of identical twins. General observations from the study: Cross-sectional statistics, not tracking of the same donors, supported the conclusions.

This CDR3 is 15 amino acids long. Per the germline V gene, CDR1 is ENHRY and CDR2 is SYGVKD. The ends lost 0 bases at V and 2 bases at J; junction bases unmatched: 3. MiXCR, run by TCRdb on the 5' RACE reads, gives a single entry per CDR3 protein. The sample yields approximately 1.8 million distinct CDR3 sequences, about 32% seen once. The sequence was collected from a newborn girl in good health. Sample: cord blood. This rearrangement joins TRBV10-3 to TRBJ1-2, with 7 bases aligning to TRBD1. CDR3 DNA: TGTGCCATCAGTGAGTCGGGGGGACAGAACTATGGCTACACCTTC. It is translated as CAISESGGQNYGYTF.